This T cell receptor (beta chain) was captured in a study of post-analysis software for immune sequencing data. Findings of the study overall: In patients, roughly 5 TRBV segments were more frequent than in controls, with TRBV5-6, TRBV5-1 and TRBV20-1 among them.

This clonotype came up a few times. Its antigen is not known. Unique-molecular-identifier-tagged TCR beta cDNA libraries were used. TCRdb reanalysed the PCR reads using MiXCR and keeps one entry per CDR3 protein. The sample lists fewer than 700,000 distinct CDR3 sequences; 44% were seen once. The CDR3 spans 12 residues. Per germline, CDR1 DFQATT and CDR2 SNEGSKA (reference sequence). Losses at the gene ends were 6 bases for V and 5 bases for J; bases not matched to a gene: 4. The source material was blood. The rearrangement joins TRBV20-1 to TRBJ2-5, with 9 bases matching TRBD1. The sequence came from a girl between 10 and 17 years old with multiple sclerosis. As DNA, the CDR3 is TGCAGTGCACGGACAGGGGAGGAGACCCAGTACTTC. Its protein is CSARTGEETQYF.